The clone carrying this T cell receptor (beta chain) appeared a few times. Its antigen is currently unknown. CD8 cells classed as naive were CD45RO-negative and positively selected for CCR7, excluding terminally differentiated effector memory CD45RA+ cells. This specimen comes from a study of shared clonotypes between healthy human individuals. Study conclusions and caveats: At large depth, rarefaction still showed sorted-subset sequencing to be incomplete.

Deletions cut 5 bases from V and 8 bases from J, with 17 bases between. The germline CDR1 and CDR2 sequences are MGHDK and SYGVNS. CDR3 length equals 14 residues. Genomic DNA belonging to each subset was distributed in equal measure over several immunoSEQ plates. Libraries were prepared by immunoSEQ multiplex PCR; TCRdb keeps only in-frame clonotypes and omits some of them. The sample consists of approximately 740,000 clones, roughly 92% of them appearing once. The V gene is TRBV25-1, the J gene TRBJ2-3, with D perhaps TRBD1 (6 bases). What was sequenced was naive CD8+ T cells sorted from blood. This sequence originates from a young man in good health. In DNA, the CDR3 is TGTGCCAGCAGTTCGGGACACCTGGGCGGTACGCAGTATTTT. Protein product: CASSSGHLGGTQYF.